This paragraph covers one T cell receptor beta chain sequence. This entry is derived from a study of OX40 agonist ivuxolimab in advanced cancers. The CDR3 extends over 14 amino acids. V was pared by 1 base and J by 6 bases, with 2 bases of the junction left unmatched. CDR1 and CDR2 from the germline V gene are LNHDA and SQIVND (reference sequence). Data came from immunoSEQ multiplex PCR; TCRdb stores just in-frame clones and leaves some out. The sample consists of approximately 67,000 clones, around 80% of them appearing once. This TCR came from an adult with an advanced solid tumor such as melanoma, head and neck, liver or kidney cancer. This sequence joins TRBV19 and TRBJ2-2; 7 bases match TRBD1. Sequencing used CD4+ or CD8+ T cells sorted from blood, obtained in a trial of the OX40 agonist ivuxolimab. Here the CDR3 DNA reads TGTGCCAGTAGTATAGGAGGGGGCGCCGGGGAGCTGTTTTTT. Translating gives CASSIGGGAGELFF. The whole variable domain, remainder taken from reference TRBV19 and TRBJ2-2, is DGGITQSPKYLFRKEGQNVTLSCEQNLNHDAMYWYRQDPGQGLRLIYYSQIVNDFQKGDIAEGYSVSREKKESFPLTVTSAQKNPTAFYLCASSIGGGAGELFFGEGSRLTVL.